Presented here are 14 T cell receptor beta chains from one specimen sequenced in a study of OX40 agonist ivuxolimab in advanced cancers. Profiled with immunoSEQ multiplex PCR; TCRdb holds only in-frame clones, not every one. The repertoire consists of 75,000 to 95,000 clones, with 70% to 90% occurring once and the leading ten covering 9% to 10%. Here the sequenced sample was CD4+ or CD8+ T cells sorted from blood, taken in a trial of the OX40 agonist ivuxolimab. The receptors shown here come from an adult with an advanced solid tumor such as melanoma, head and neck, liver or kidney cancer.

As to this clone: The junction departs from germline at one end; a sequencing error may be responsible. Other DNA sequences in the sample encode the same CDR3. The chain has TRBV11-2 and TRBJ1-2, with a possible D match to TRBD1 (5 bases). The CDR3 runs 13 residues. Germline CDR1 is SGHAT and CDR2 is FQNNGV. The CDR3 loop reads CASSQGLGYGYTF. The CDR3 region has the DNA TGCGCCAGCAGTCAGGGTCTGGGCTATGGCTACACCTTC.

The rearrangement joins TRBV7-2 to TRBJ1-6; a possible D gene is TRBD1 (6 bases). The CDR3 is 15 amino acids. Trimming left V 6 bases short and J 7 bases short, with 16 bases between. Germline assignment: CDR1 SGHTA and CDR2 FQGNSA. The CDR3, as DNA: TGTGCCAGCAGGCCCACGGGGGGCGGGAATTCACCCCTCCACTTT. Protein sequence: CASRPTGGGNSPLHF. Using reference TRBV7-2 and TRBJ1-6 for the parts outside the CDR3, the full variable domain is GAGVSQSPSNKVTEKGKDVELRCDPISGHTALYWYRQSLGQGLEFLIYFQGNSAPDKSGLPSDRFSAERTGGSVSTLTIQRTQQEDSAVYLCASRPTGGGNSPLHFGNGTRLTVT.

The J gene is TRBJ1-3, the V gene TRBV6-5; D is undetermined. The CDR3 sequence is 15 residues long. Trimming took off 10 bases at V and 0 bases at J, with 16 bases between the two ends. Germline loops: CDR1 MNHEY, CDR2 SVGAGI. CDR3 residues: CATSRSALSGNTIYF. In DNA, the CDR3 is TGTGCCACATCTAGGTCGGCCCTCTCTGGAAACACCATATATTTT.

The V and J genes are TRBV6-4 and TRBJ2-7, with D perhaps TRBD2 (5 bases). The CDR3 runs 14 residues. Trimming took off 3 bases at V and 7 bases at J, with 16 bases between the two ends. In germline, CDR1 is MRHNA, CDR2 SNTAGT. CDR3 in DNA: TGTGCCAGCAGTGATAAGTCGGGAAATTGTGAGCAGTACTTC. It specifies CASSDKSGNCEQYF.

This sequence joins TRBV28 and TRBJ1-2; TRBD1 is a possible D gene (6 bases). The CDR3 covers 14 residues. Germline CDR1 and CDR2: MDHEN and SYDVKM. V lost 6 bases, J lost 4 bases, and 15 bases lay in between. This chain's CDR3 is CASRMLGGIYGYTF. Here the CDR3 DNA reads TGTGCCAGCAGGATGCTAGGGGGGATCTATGGCTACACCTTC.

The chain joins TRBV5-4 to TRBJ2-1; a possible D gene is TRBD2 (5 bases). The CDR3 sequence is 13 residues long. Trimming left V 1 base short and J 9 bases short, with 11 bases between. Germline V gene sequence: CDR1 SGHNT, CDR2 YYREEE (reference sequence). DNA for the CDR3: TGTGCCAGCAGCTTGCTCCTAGAGGGTGAGCAGTTCTTC. This encodes CASSLLLEGEQFF.

Concerning this clone itself: Within the sample, other DNA sequences also encode this same CDR3. The chain has TRBV5-1 and TRBJ2-5; a possible D gene is TRBD1 (6 bases). The germline V and J ends were trimmed by 3 bases and 1 base, with 10 bases remaining between them. CDR3 length: 14 residues. The germline gives CDR1 SGHRS, CDR2 YFSETQ. CDR3: CASSSTGFQETQYF. The CDR3 coding sequence is TGCGCCAGCAGCTCTACAGGGTTCCAAGAGACCCAGTACTTC.

This rearrangement joins TRBV2 to TRBJ1-1; D remains unclear. The CDR3 extends over 13 amino acids. In germline, CDR1 is SNHLY, CDR2 FYNNEI. Trimming stripped 1 base from V and 8 bases from J, with 11 bases between. CDR3 sequence reads: CASSEVGVGEAFF. The DNA for the CDR3 is TGTGCCAGCAGTGAAGTAGGAGTAGGCGAAGCTTTCTTT.

Of note for this clone: The DNA is omitted, as the CDR3 cannot be located on it reliably, and the CDR3 follows TCRdb's listing. The chain recombines TRBV2 with TRBJ2-1; TRBD1, as called in the table, went unchecked against the DNA. Both ends counted, the CDR3 spans 15 residues. Looked up from germline, CDR1 is SNHLY and CDR2 is FYNNEI. The CDR3 spells CASILDRVFINEQFF.

This rearrangement joins TRBV7-3 to TRBJ2-6, with 14 bases matching TRBD2. This CDR3 region has 16 residues. V shed 8 bases, J shed 2 bases, and the junction held 2 bases outside the gene matches. The germline V gene encodes CDR1 SGHTA and CDR2 FQGTGA. The CDR3 loop is CASSGLAGAGANVLTF. DNA of the CDR3: TGTGCCAGCTCGGGACTAGCGGGAGCTGGGGCCAACGTCCTGACTTTC.

The chain uses TRBV10-3 and TRBJ1-1; the D gene is possibly TRBD1 (6 bases). Germline CDR1 reads ENHRY; CDR2 reads SYGVKD. V was shortened by 2 bases and J by 11 bases, with 12 bases between the two germline ends. The CDR3 is 12 residues long. The chain's CDR3 is CAISETDSGAFF. The CDR3 coding sequence is TGTGCCATCAGTGAGACGGACAGCGGGGCTTTCTTT.

The rearrangement joins TRBV7-3 to TRBJ2-5; 7 bases line up with TRBD2. Germline V gene lookup returns CDR1 SGHTA and CDR2 FQGTGA. The J segment lost 4 bases and the V segment lost 4 bases, leaving 9 bases of the junction unmatched. The CDR3 is made up of 15 amino acids. CDR3: CASSSLGGGRETQYF. The CDR3 DNA reads as TGTGCCAGCAGCTCCCTTGGGGGGGGAAGAGAGACCCAGTACTTC. Variable domain in full (rest from reference TRBV7-3 and TRBJ2-5): GAGVSQTPSNKVTEKGKYVELRCDPISGHTALYWYRQSLGQGPEFLIYFQGTGAADDSGLPNDRFFAVRPEGSVSTLKIQRTERGDSAVYLCASSSLGGGRETQYFGPGTRLLVL.

The DNA of the CDR3 is TGTGCCAGCTCACCCCGAGGGGCCAGTGAAAAACTGTTTTTT. This gives the protein CASSPRGASEKLFF. The chain uses TRBV18 and TRBJ1-4, with D maybe TRBD1 (5 bases). The germline V gene has CDR1 KGHSH and CDR2 LQKENI. V was cut by 3 bases and J by 7 bases, with 12 bases left in between. This CDR3 is built from 14 residues.

The rearrangement links TRBV6-6 to TRBJ1-1, with a weak D call TRBD1 (5 bases). V was pared by 8 bases and J by 8 bases, with 15 bases between. The germline V gene has CDR1 MNHNY and CDR2 SVGAGI (reference sequence). This CDR3 has 12 amino acids. The CDR3 nucleotides read TGTGCCAGCCGGAGTTTAAGGGGCGAAGCTTTCTTT. Its protein is CASRSLRGEAFF.